Listed below are T cell receptor beta chains from one sample, sequenced in a study of blood T cell repertoires in COVID-19. TCRdb's copy holds only in-frame clones and misses some; the assay was immunoSEQ multiplex PCR. Of 380,000 or so clones in the sample, around 89% were seen once. The sequencing input was peripheral blood. The receptors shown here come from a middle-aged man with acute or convalescent COVID-19. CDR3s include the opening cysteine and the closing phenylalanine or tryptophan. A D gene is named only where the DNA matches it firmly. Only some rows state a clone size, as once, few, many or a class for expanded clones.

TRBD1 | TRBJ2-2 | . | TRBV7-9 | CASYSGGSDTGELFF | TGTGCCAGCTATTCAGGGGGCTCGGACACCGGGGAGCTGTTTTTT
. | TRBJ1-6 | . | TRBV7-8 | CASSLAYGRNSPLHF | TGTGCCAGCAGCTTAGCCTATGGGCGTAATTCACCCCTCCACTTT
TRBD2 | TRBJ2-3 | . | TRBV5-1 | CASRRFWTSGTSTDTQYF | TGCGCCAGCAGGCGGTTTTGGACTAGCGGGACTAGCACAGATACGCAGTATTTT
TRBD1 | TRBJ1-2 | . | TRBV29-1 | CSVGDRYYGYTF | TGCAGCGTTGGGGACAGATACTATGGCTACACCTTC
. | TRBJ1-5 | . | TRBV2 | CASSPMGPQPQHF | TGTGCCAGCAGTCCCATGGGCCCCCAGCCCCAGCATTTT
TRBD2 | TRBJ2-1 | . | TRBV7-3 | CASSVLAGGLNEQFF | TGTGCCAGCAGCGTACTAGCGGGGGGACTCAATGAGCAGTTCTTC
. | TRBJ1-1 | . | TRBV24-1 | CATSDATGSAFF | TGTGCCACCAGTGATGCAACAGGTTCGGCTTTCTTT
TRBD1 | TRBJ1-4 | . | TRBV20-1 | CSASYQGAREKLFF | TGCAGTGCTAGTTATCAGGGGGCTCGAGAAAAACTGTTTTTT
TRBD1 | TRBJ1-2 | . | TRBV7-8 | CASSPRRVRGPNYGYTF | TGTGCCAGCAGCCCACGCCGGGTGAGGGGGCCGAACTATGGCTACACCTTC
TRBD1 | TRBJ1-1 | . | TRBV27 | CASSLWGQPMNTEAFF | TGTGCCAGCAGTTTATGGGGACAGCCCATGAACACTGAAGCTTTCTTT
. | TRBJ1-3 | once | TRBV6-5 | CATYREGVSGNTIYF | TGTGCCACCTACAGGGAAGGTGTATCTGGAAACACCATATATTTT
. | TRBJ1-5 | . | TRBV28 | CASPPQGVPYQPQHF | TGTGCCAGCCCTCCACAGGGCGTTCCGTATCAGCCCCAGCATTTT
TRBD1 | TRBJ1-1 | . | TRBV28 | CASSLGTANTEAFF | TGTGCCAGCAGTTTAGGGACAGCAAACACTGAAGCTTTCTTT
TRBD1 | TRBJ1-2 | . | TRBV7-2 | CASSLSTRQGTKDGYTF | TGTGCCAGCAGCCTATCGACCCGACAGGGGACGAAGGATGGCTACACCTTC
. | TRBJ2-3 | . | TRBV30 | CAWSDQGGGPDTQYF | TGTGCCTGGAGTGACCAGGGAGGGGGTCCAGATACGCAGTATTTT
. | TRBJ1-5 | . | TRBV19 | CASRRGGDGPQHF | TGTGCCAGCAGACGGGGCGGGGACGGGCCCCAGCATTTT
TRBD1 | TRBJ1-1 | . | TRBV7-2 | CASSIVAGGSMNTEAFF | TGTGCCAGCAGCATAGTGGCAGGGGGTTCTATGAACACTGAAGCTTTCTTT
TRBD2 | TRBJ2-7 | once | TRBV6-5 | CASSLPTSSQQYF | TGTGCCAGCAGTCTACCGACTAGCAGCCAGCAGTACTTC
. | TRBJ1-2 | . | TRBV6-5 | CASRSRGGGYTF | TGTGCCAGCAGGAGCAGGGGTGGCGGCTACACCTTC
. | TRBJ1-1 | once | TRBV3-1/TRBV3-2 | CASSQGLASSAEAFF | TGTGCCAGCAGCCAAGGTTTAGCCAGTTCGGCTGAAGCTTTCTTT
TRBD1 | TRBJ1-3 | . | TRBV7-9 | CASSPWDRAGNTIYF | TGTGCCAGCAGCCCGTGGGACAGGGCTGGAAACACCATATATTTT
TRBD1 | TRBJ1-6 | . | TRBV6-2/TRBV6-3 | CASIPGQGGPLHF | TGTGCCAGCATCCCCGGACAGGGAGGGCCCCTCCACTTT
. | TRBJ2-7 | . | TRBV27 | CASLGTANGLYSYEQYF | TGTGCCAGCCTCGGGACTGCCAATGGACTGTATAGTTACGAGCAGTACTTC
TRBD1 | TRBJ1-1 | . | TRBV5-1 | CASSLAGTGGGNTEAFF | TGCGCCAGCAGCTTGGCAGGGACAGGGGGCGGAAACACTGAAGCTTTCTTT
TRBD2 | TRBJ2-5 | . | TRBV7-2 | CASSLLYSRGGLETQYF | TGTGCCAGCAGCTTACTGTACTCGCGGGGGGGCCTTGAGACCCAGTACTTC
TRBD2 | TRBJ2-7 | . | TRBV20-1 | CSASTRGGYEQYF | TGCAGTGCTAGTACCCGGGGGGGCTACGAGCAGTACTTC
TRBD2 | TRBJ2-7 | . | TRBV27 | CASSSGLAGTYEQYF | TGTGCCAGCAGTTCGGGACTAGCGGGAACCTACGAGCAGTACTTC
TRBD1 | TRBJ1-4 | . | TRBV4-1 | CASSQVDWYRGNEKLFF | TGCGCCAGCAGCCAAGTGGATTGGTACAGGGGTAATGAAAAACTGTTTTTT
. | TRBJ2-1 | . | TRBV5-8 | CASSLHVISYNEQFF | TGTGCCAGCAGCTTACACGTAATCTCCTACAATGAGCAGTTCTTC
. | TRBJ1-6 | . | TRBV7-9 | CASSSGVRNSPLHF | TGTGCCAGCAGCTCCGGGGTGCGGAATTCACCCCTCCACTTT
. | TRBJ2-5 | . | TRBV5-8 | CASSGQRRLETQYF | TGTGCCAGCAGCGGACAGCGGCGTTTGGAGACCCAGTACTTC
. | TRBJ2-7 | . | TRBV27 | CASPPGDPYEQYF | TGTGCCAGCCCTCCGGGGGACCCTTACGAGCAGTACTTC